This is a list of T cell receptor beta chains from one sample in a study of cytomegalovirus exposure and HLA in healthy donors. The protocol was immunoSEQ multiplex PCR, while the TCRdb copy is restricted to in-frame clones and leaves out a portion. The repertoire holds roughly 100,000 clones, with roughly 79% as singletons. Sequencing used PBMCs. The origin of the receptors is a man in his forties in good health and CMV-seronegative. CDR3s include the opening cysteine and the closing phenylalanine or tryptophan. A D gene is named only where the DNA matches it firmly. Expanded clones are given a class, and other clones once, few, many or no size at all.

abundance	v_gene	j_gene	d_gene	CDR3aa	CDR3nt
-	TRBV5-1	TRBJ2-5	TRBD2	CASSLAWRLAGFQETQYF	TGCGCCAGCAGCTTGGCCTGGAGACTAGCGGGCTTCCAAGAGACCCAGTACTTC
-	TRBV5-4	TRBJ1-5	-	CASSLGGLSNQPQHF	TGTGCCAGCAGCTTGGGCGGCCTTAGCAATCAGCCCCAGCATTTT
-	TRBV27	TRBJ2-1	TRBD2	CASSVPGLAGGWNEQFF	TGTGCCAGCAGTGTCCCGGGACTAGCGGGAGGATGGAATGAGCAGTTCTTC
-	TRBV7-9	TRBJ2-2	TRBD2	CASSLSTSGGAGTGELFF	TGTGCCAGCAGCTTGTCGACTAGCGGGGGGGCTGGAACCGGGGAGCTGTTTTTT
-	TRBV9	TRBJ1-1	TRBD1	CASSAGQANTEAFF	TGTGCCAGCAGCGCCGGACAGGCCAACACTGAAGCTTTCTTT
once	TRBV2	TRBJ1-5	-	CASTAELAGNQPQHF	TGTGCCAGCACAGCGGAGTTAGCGGGCAATCAGCCCCAGCATTTT
-	TRBV2	TRBJ1-2	-	CATSPRDYGYTF	TGTGCCACCTCGCCGCGGGACTATGGCTACACCTTC
-	TRBV28	TRBJ1-5	-	CASSFFSGGRNQPQHF	TGTGCCAGCAGTTTTTTTTCGGGGGGAAGGAATCAGCCCCAGCATTTT
once	TRBV5-4	TRBJ1-2	-	CASSYIAGLHGYTF	TGTGCCAGCAGCTACATAGCAGGGTTGCATGGCTACACCTTC
-	TRBV18	TRBJ2-7	TRBD1	CASSPGTGGVYEQYF	TGTGCCAGCTCACCAGGGACAGGGGGCGTCTACGAGCAGTACTTC
-	TRBV5-6	TRBJ2-1	-	CASSLGFGVSYNEQFF	TGTGCCAGCAGCTTGGGGTTCGGGGTCTCCTACAATGAGCAGTTCTTC
few	TRBV2	TRBJ1-5	-	CASRGQWGNQPQHF	TGTGCCAGCAGGGGCCAGTGGGGCAATCAGCCCCAGCATTTT
few	TRBV19	TRBJ1-5	-	CASSADRRNQPQHF	TGTGCCAGTAGTGCCGACAGGCGCAATCAGCCCCAGCATTTT
-	TRBV5-1	TRBJ1-4	-	CASSLKTTGPGEKLFF	TGTGCCAGCAGCTTGAAAACGACAGGTCCAGGGGAAAAACTGTTTTTT
-	TRBV27	TRBJ2-5	-	CASSATGRYWKETQYF	TGTGCCAGCAGTGCGACAGGGAGGTACTGGAAAGAGACCCAGTACTTC
-	TRBV5-1	TRBJ2-2	-	CASSSKSGELFF	TGCGCCAGCAGCTCTAAATCCGGGGAGCTGTTTTTT
-	TRBV19	TRBJ1-1	-	CASRRRNGVEAFF	TGTGCCAGTAGACGCCGCAACGGGGTGGAAGCTTTCTTT